This TCR beta chain was identified in a study of blood T cell repertoires in COVID-19 (dated by TCRdb to about 2020). Turning to the overall study: The collaborator samples originated in the United States, Italy and Spain and spanned the acute and convalescent phases of COVID-19. The material from the prospective study consisted of cDNA or gDNA derived from T cells, B-cell-depleted T cells, or PBMCs. Subjects who had been exposed to COVID-19, were actively infected with it, or had recovered from it provided the deeply sampled blood TCRbeta repertoires that made up the dataset. The repertoires were released in a freely available public database intended as a resource for research on the immune response to SARS-CoV-2. The samples were drawn from the first 160 participants of the ongoing ImmuneRACE study and from 950 to 1,500 subjects provided by 6 global collaborators. A de-identified subject ID, COVID-19 status, age in years and sex were almost always included in the sample metadata. Where available, HLA class I and class II types were obtained from metadata supplied by the sample provider rather than from assay-based typing. Study-wide findings and limitations: Clinical and demographic metadata were provided uncurated, with the amount varying by source and participant.

The immunoSEQ Assay, a bias-controlled multiplex PCR, was used to amplify TCRbeta CDR3 regions from genomic DNA. Processing in the source paper ran as follows. The number of nucleated cells in each sample was estimated from the amplification of reference gene primers within the assay. To quantify the absolute abundance of each unique TCRbeta CDR3 rearrangement, sequence reads were collapsed and filtered. For each sample, productive Simpson clonality was calculated by taking the square root of Simpson's diversity index across productive rearrangements. TCRdb re-hosts the immuneACCESS table, in-frame sequences only. Its copies lack some clones; in the studies checked, an unresolved V gene accounts for under half of them, and the cause for the rest is not known. That table is the source of V, J and clone size, and D and trimming were worked out from the DNA. Counted in this sample were 150,000 to 200,000 clones; 80% to 85% of them appeared once. The top ten clones comprise about 5.5% of the sample.

The CDR3 numbers 16 residues from cysteine through phenylalanine. The read is trimmed to its CDR3 DNA, 48 bases read in frame from base 1. CDR1 and CDR2 are drawn from the germline V gene: MDHEN, SYDVKM. Trimming leaves V shorter by 5 bases and J shorter by 0 bases, with the junction holding 4 bases beyond the gene matches. Points on this clone: The clone's antigen remains unknown. No much larger clone is present one base from it, and per-base qualities are unavailable.

Whole blood was collected in K2EDTA tubes by collaborating institutions according to the institutions' own protocols. For TCRbeta analysis, collaborator samples were shipped as frozen whole blood, as isolated PBMCs, or as DNA extracted from either sample type. The sequence joins TRBV28 to TRBJ2-3; TRBD2 aligns with 11 central bases. The source is a woman aged 25-40 years with acute or convalescent COVID-19. Source material: peripheral blood. The CDR3 reads CASSLPSGRSTDTQYF. The bases are TGTGCCAGCAGTCTCCCTAGCGGGAGGAGCACAGATACGCAGTATTTT.